Shown below are 3 T cell receptor beta chains from a single sample sequenced in a study of blood T cells in healthy people across ages. Through a sample-barcoded 5' primer and a J-beta primer mix, a second PCR was run for about 6 to 12 cycles. TCRdb processed the 5' RACE reads anew with MiXCR; each CDR3 protein has one entry. Among some 1.4 million distinct CDR3 sequences listed, 40% to 50% were seen once. Sequencing was done on a sample of blood. These receptors all stem from a woman younger than 35 in good health.

The CDR3 nucleotides read TGCAGTGCTAGGAGGGCCGGGGGGGGTGTCTCCTACAATGAGCAGTACTTC. It encodes CSARRAGGGVSYNEQYF. The chain carries TRBV20-1 and TRBJ2-1; 8 nucleotides line up with TRBD2. The J call is in doubt because the DNA end fits TRBJ2-7 better. This CDR3 has 17 amino acids. From germline, CDR1 is DFQATT and CDR2 SNEGSKA (reference sequence).

In its sample, this clonotype was seen a few times. The CDR3 region is CASRGVRTDTQYF. The DNA of the CDR3 is TGTGCCAGCAGAGGGGTACGCACAGATACGCAGTATTTT. The chain is built from TRBV12-3 or TRBV12-4 and TRBJ2-3, with a weak D call TRBD1 (5 bases). The CDR3 has 13 residues. V lost 6 bases and J 1 base, leaving 8 bases between the germline ends.

This clonotype came up a few times. This chain joins TRBV20-1 and TRBJ2-3; no definite D call. The ends were cut back, 6 bases at V and 1 base at J, with 11 bases in the middle. This CDR3 has 13 residues. In germline, CDR1 is DFQATT, CDR2 SNEGSKA (reference sequence). The DNA for the CDR3 is TGCAGTGCCCAATCACCGGGCACAGATACGCAGTATTTT. It is translated as CSAQSPGTDTQYF.